Shown below are 25 T cell receptor beta chains from a single sample sequenced in a study of chemoradiotherapy in HPV16-positive cancers. Sequenced by immunoSEQ multiplex PCR; TCRdb stores in-frame clones only, minus some. The sample shows several thousand clones, around 79% of them seen only once. The sample was taken from a patient who underwent chemoradiotherapy. The origin of the receptors is a human donor with HPV-associated anogenital cancer.

The J gene is TRBJ2-1, the V gene TRBV7-9; 10 bases line up with TRBD2. This CDR3 has 16 residues. V lost 6 bases to trimming and J lost 1 base; unmatched junction nucleotides: 6. Germline loops: CDR1 SEHNR, CDR2 FQNEAQ (reference sequence). The CDR3 loop is CASSPTSGISYNEQFF. The CDR3 DNA reads as TGTGCCAGCAGTCCCACTAGCGGGATTTCCTACAATGAGCAGTTCTTC.

The CDR3 DNA reads TGTGCCAGCAGCGCACGCCGGGACGGAGGGTCGGGGCAGTTCTTC. It is translated as CASSARRDGGSGQFF. This sequence joins TRBV27 and TRBJ2-1, with D possibly matching TRBD2 (6 bases). The germline V gene encodes CDR1 MNHEY and CDR2 SMNVEV (reference sequence). The CDR3 totals 15 residues. The V gene lost 6 bases and the J gene lost 12 bases, with 24 bases spanning the gap.

This rearrangement joins TRBV6-6 to TRBJ2-3; TRBD1 might be the D (6 bases). Trimming stripped 1 base from V and 2 bases from J, with 13 bases between. Germline CDR1 MNHNY, CDR2 SVGAGI (reference sequence). The CDR3 contains 16 residues. As DNA, the CDR3 is TGTGCCAGCAGTTACTTCAGGGGAAGTTCCACAGATACGCAGTATTTT. As protein: CASSYFRGSSTDTQYF.

The chain is built from TRBV2 and TRBJ1-2, with a possible D match to TRBD1 (6 bases). From germline, CDR1 is SNHLY and CDR2 FYNNEI. The length of the CDR3 is 14 residues. V lost 6 bases to trimming and J lost 4 bases, with 15 bases between them. The CDR3 nucleotides read TGTGCCAGCAGGCCCGGGGGCGCCGGCTATGGCTACACCTTC. Translation: CASRPGGAGYGYTF.

The V call is TRBV10-3, the J call TRBJ1-1, with D possibly TRBD1 on 5 matching bases. In germline, CDR1 is ENHRY, CDR2 SYGVKD. CDR3 length: 14 residues. Trimming pared 3 bases from V and 2 bases from J, leaving 10 bases between. The CDR3 DNA sequence: TGTGCCATCAGTGAATTAGGGGCTAACACTGAAGCTTTCTTT. Its translation: CAISELGANTEAFF.

V gene TRBV7-2 combines with J gene TRBJ1-5; D is uncertain. Trimming cost V 3 bases and J 5 bases, with 8 bases left between them. This CDR3 has 13 amino acids. CDR1 and CDR2 (germline): SGHTA, FQGNSA. Here the CDR3 reads CASSFKYDQPQHF. CDR3 sequence (DNA): TGTGCCAGCAGCTTCAAATACGATCAGCCCCAGCATTTT.

This clone was detected only once. The V gene is TRBV7-9, the J gene TRBJ2-7; D not resolved. CDR3 length: 15 amino acids. V lost 0 bases to trimming and J lost 0 bases, with 9 bases between them. Per the germline V gene, CDR1 is SEHNR and CDR2 is FQNEAQ (reference sequence). As DNA, the CDR3 is TGTGCCAGCAGCTTAGCACAGAGCAGCTCCTACGAGCAGTACTTC. Its protein product is CASSLAQSSSYEQYF.

The chain links TRBV11-2 to TRBJ2-4, with 8 positions matching TRBD2. This CDR3 contains 19 residues. Germline-derived CDR1 and CDR2 are SGHAT and FQNNGV. J gave up 3 bases and V 5 bases, and 18 bases lay outside the gene matches. The CDR3 nucleotides are TGTGCCAGCAGCGATCGGGGGGTAGCGGGGAGGGCATTCAAAAACATTCAGTACTTC. Translating gives CASSDRGVAGRAFKNIQYF.

The chain uses TRBV28 and TRBJ2-5; 7 bases map to TRBD2. This CDR3 region has 15 residues. Unmatched junction bases numbered 8, after V lost 4 bases and J lost 3 bases. Germline CDR1 and CDR2: MDHEN and SYDVKM. The CDR3 is CASSSVREGEETQYF. CDR3 DNA: TGTGCCAGCAGTTCAGTGAGGGAGGGCGAAGAGACCCAGTACTTC.

The rearrangement uses TRBV5-1 and TRBJ2-1; D uncertain. The germline V and J ends were trimmed by 2 bases and 0 bases, with 9 bases remaining between them. Germline V gene data show CDR1 as SGHRS and CDR2 as YFSETQ. There are 15 residues in the CDR3. The CDR3 reads CASSFDGSSYNEQFF. CDR3 sequence (DNA): TGCGCCAGCAGCTTCGATGGCAGCTCCTACAATGAGCAGTTCTTC.

There are a few counts of this clone. The chain links TRBV9 to TRBJ1-2; D not certain. Trimming left V 0 bases short and J 0 bases short, with 6 bases between. This CDR3 is built from 14 residues. Germline assignment: CDR1 SGDLS and CDR2 YYNGEE. CDR3 residues: CASSVAGPNYGYTF. The CDR3 DNA follows: TGTGCCAGCAGCGTAGCCGGCCCTAACTATGGCTACACCTTC. Complete variable domain (other parts from reference TRBV9 and TRBJ1-2): DSGVTQTPKHLITATGQRVTLRCSPRSGDLSVYWYQQSLDQGLQFLIQYYNGEERAKGNILERFSAQQFPDLHSELNLSSLELGDSALYFCASSVAGPNYGYTFGSGTRLTVV.

The chain joins TRBV7-3 to TRBJ2-3; D gene uncertain. This CDR3 has 12 amino acids. Germline CDR1 reads SGHTA; CDR2 reads FQGTGA. The V end was cut by 1 base, the J end by 5 bases, with 4 bases between. DNA for the CDR3: TGTGCCAGCAGCTTAATCGGAGATACGCAGTATTTT. Its translation: CASSLIGDTQYF.

The rearrangement links TRBV9 to TRBJ2-7, with TRBD2 as a possible D gene (6 bases). In germline, CDR1 is SGDLS, CDR2 YYNGEE. V was shortened by 2 bases and J by 2 bases, with 11 bases between the two germline ends. This CDR3 has 14 residues. The CDR3 DNA reads TGTGCCAGCAGCGTTGGTAGCGGACCCTACGAGCAGTACTTC. It codes for CASSVGSGPYEQYF. Variable domain in full (rest from reference TRBV9 and TRBJ2-7): DSGVTQTPKHLITATGQRVTLRCSPRSGDLSVYWYQQSLDQGLQFLIQYYNGEERAKGNILERFSAQQFPDLHSELNLSSLELGDSALYFCASSVGSGPYEQYFGPGTRLTVT.

The V call is TRBV7-2, the J call TRBJ1-2, with D perhaps TRBD1 (5 bases). The V gene's germline CDR1 is SGHTA and CDR2 FQGNSA. Trimming left V 5 bases short and J 4 bases short, with 14 bases between. The CDR3 contains 14 residues. The CDR3 region has the DNA TGTGCCAGCAGCAATCGGGGGGATAGCTATGGCTACACCTTC. It yields the protein CASSNRGDSYGYTF.

V is TRBV2 and J is TRBJ1-1; 8 bases agree with TRBD1. The CDR3 spans 15 residues. Germline CDR1 is SNHLY and CDR2 is FYNNEI. Trimming removed 5 bases from V and 3 bases from J; junction bases left unmatched: 8. The CDR3 reads CASSKDRDFDTEAFF. The CDR3 region has the DNA TGTGCCAGCAGTAAGGACAGGGATTTCGACACTGAAGCTTTCTTT.

The chain uses TRBV10-3 and TRBJ1-5, with unresolved D. CDR3 size: 13 residues. V dropped 0 bases and J dropped 5 bases, with 5 bases sitting between them. Germline lookup yields CDR1 ENHRY and CDR2 SYGVKD. CDR3 in DNA: TGTGCCATCAGTGAGTCCACATATCAGCCCCAGCATTTT. It is translated as CAISESTYQPQHF.

This clone has just a few counts. CDR3 nucleotide sequence: TGTGCCATCCGTACAAACTCCGGGACTAGCAAAGCCAAAAACATTCAGTACTTC. It specifies CAIRTNSGTSKAKNIQYF. The chain couples TRBV2 to TRBJ2-4, with 9 bases lining up with TRBD2. CDR3 length equals 18 residues. Germline assignment: CDR1 SNHLY and CDR2 FYNNEI. Trimming cost V 10 bases and J 0 bases; bases outside gene matches: 16.

This clone has only a few counts. The chain uses TRBV6-6 and TRBJ1-5; D not resolved. The germline V and J ends were trimmed by 2 bases and 4 bases, with 6 bases remaining between them. Germline V gene data show CDR1 as MNHNY and CDR2 as SVGAGI (reference sequence). This CDR3 spans 13 amino acids. The CDR3 is CASSYLRNQPQHF. The CDR3 DNA is TGTGCCAGCAGTTACCTGAGAAATCAGCCCCAGCATTTT.

This sequence joins TRBV6-1 and TRBJ2-2; TRBD2 agrees at 12 bases. The CDR3 length is 15 residues. V lost 4 bases, J lost 7 bases, and 4 bases stayed unmatched. Germline V gene sequence: CDR1 MNHNS, CDR2 SASEGT. The CDR3 is CASSGLAGDNGELFF. In nucleotides, the CDR3 is TGTGCCAGCAGTGGACTAGCGGGAGATAACGGGGAGCTGTTTTTT.

V is TRBV7-6 and J is TRBJ1-4, with TRBD1 matching 7 bases. The J segment lost 8 bases and the V segment lost 1 base, leaving 4 bases of the junction unmatched. Germline lookup yields CDR1 SGHVS and CDR2 FNYEAQ. CDR3 length: 14 amino acids. CDR3 nucleotide sequence: TGTGCCAGCAGCTTAGGAGGGGGCCAGGAAAAACTGTTTTTT. This encodes CASSLGGGQEKLFF.

J is TRBJ2-1 and V is TRBV7-2, with TRBD2 matching 11 bases. CDR3 length equals 16 residues. The V and J ends lost 5 bases and 4 bases, in that order; junction bases with no gene match: 7. CDR1 and CDR2 (germline): SGHTA, FQGNSA. CDR3 in amino acids: CASSRPSGGPYNEQFF. The CDR3 DNA reads TGTGCCAGCAGCCGCCCTAGCGGGGGGCCTTACAATGAGCAGTTCTTC.

The chain employs TRBV21-1 and TRBJ2-1; TRBD2, the table's D call, lacks a check against the DNA. TRBV21-1 is labeled a pseudogene. This CDR3 is built from 14 residues. The CDR3 loop is CASSKVGVYNEQFF. DNA for the CDR3: TGTGCCAGCAGCAAAGTCGGGGTTTACAATGAGCAGTTCTTC.

J is TRBJ2-7 and V is TRBV5-8, with D possibly matching TRBD2 (6 bases). CDR1 and CDR2 (germline): SGHTS, YDEGEE. Deletions cut 5 bases from V and 3 bases from J, with 15 bases between. The CDR3 sequence is 14 residues long. The CDR3 sequence: CASRPRGGIYEQYF. For the CDR3, the DNA is TGTGCCAGCAGGCCGCGCGGAGGGATCTACGAGCAGTACTTC.

This chain links TRBV28 with TRBJ2-6; 11 nucleotides align to TRBD1. The CDR3 covers 13 residues. J lost 11 bases, V lost 6 bases, and 3 bases had no gene match. Germline lookup yields CDR1 MDHEN and CDR2 SYDVKM. The CDR3 bases are TGTGCCAGCAGCGAGGACAGGGGGCACGTCCTGACTTTC. Translation: CASSEDRGHVLTF.

The rearrangement links TRBV30 to TRBJ2-3; D assignment may be TRBD1 or TRBD2 (5 bases each). In germline, CDR1 is GTSNPN, CDR2 SVGIG (reference sequence). V lost 2 bases and J lost 2, with 14 bases in between. The length of the CDR3 is 15 residues. CDR3 in amino acids: CAWSSGRLPTDTQYF. The CDR3 DNA reads as TGTGCCTGGAGTTCGGGGCGCCTACCCACAGATACGCAGTATTTT.